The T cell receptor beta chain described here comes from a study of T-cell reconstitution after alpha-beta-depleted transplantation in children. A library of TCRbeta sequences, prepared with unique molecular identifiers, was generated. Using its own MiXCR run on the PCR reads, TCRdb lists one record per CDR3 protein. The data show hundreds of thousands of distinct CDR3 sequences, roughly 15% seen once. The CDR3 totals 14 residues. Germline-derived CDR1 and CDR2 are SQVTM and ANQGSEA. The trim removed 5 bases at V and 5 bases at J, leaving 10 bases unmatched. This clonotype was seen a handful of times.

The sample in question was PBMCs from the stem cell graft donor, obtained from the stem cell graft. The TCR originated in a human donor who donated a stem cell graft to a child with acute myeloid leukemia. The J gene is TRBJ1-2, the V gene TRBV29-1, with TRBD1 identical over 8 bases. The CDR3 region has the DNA TGCAGCGTTACCGGACAGGGTCTAGTTTATGGCTACACCTTC. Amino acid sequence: CSVTGQGLVYGYTF.